The subject of this entry is one TCR beta chain. The data belong to a study of blood T cell repertoires in COVID-19. In the original analysis: Nucleated cell counts were estimated from reference gene primer amplification. Method: immunoSEQ multiplex PCR; TCRdb's copy keeps in-frame clones and lacks some. V, J and clone size derive from that table, while D and trimming were established from the DNA sequence. Of roughly 130,000 clones detected, roughly 83% appear once; the ten largest clones hold around an eighth. CDR3 size: 18 residues. Germline V lookup: CDR1 MNHEY, CDR2 SMNVEV (reference sequence). Trimming took 5 bases from V and 2 from J, leaving 19 bases between them.

This receptor was obtained from a woman aged 25 to 39 who had recovered from COVID-19. The chain combines TRBV27 with TRBJ2-6, with D perhaps matching TRBD2 (6 bases). The sample taken for sequencing was peripheral blood. The CDR3 DNA reads TGTGCCAGCAGTATAATTGGCGGGGTTAGTCCTGGGGCCAACGTCCTGACTTTC. This translates into CASSIIGGVSPGANVLTF.